This TCR beta chain was obtained from a study of neurological immune-mediated disorders. The study's findings and limits: HTLV-1-associated myelopathy displayed the greatest TCR clonal expansion, and multiple sclerosis exhibited the smallest, lower than that of healthy controls.

This clonotype was counted a single time. No antigen is known for it. 5'RACE employing 10-nucleotide random UMIs yielded the cDNA. In TCRdb, the 5' RACE reads were re-called with MiXCR into one record per CDR3 protein. The sample lists roughly 60,000 distinct CDR3 sequences, roughly 10% occurring once. Described time point: longitudinal time-point 2. V was pared by 4 bases and J by 5 bases, with 15 bases between. The germline CDR1 and CDR2 sequences are LNHNV and YYDKDF (reference sequence). The CDR3 consists of 14 residues. The rearrangement links TRBV15 to TRBJ2-7; D is ambiguous. The sequence was collected from a man aged 25-45 years in good health. The sample consisted of PBMCs. The CDR3 DNA reads as TGTGCCACCAGCACCCGTACGGAGAACAACGAGCAGTACTTC. Amino acids: CATSTRTENNEQYF.